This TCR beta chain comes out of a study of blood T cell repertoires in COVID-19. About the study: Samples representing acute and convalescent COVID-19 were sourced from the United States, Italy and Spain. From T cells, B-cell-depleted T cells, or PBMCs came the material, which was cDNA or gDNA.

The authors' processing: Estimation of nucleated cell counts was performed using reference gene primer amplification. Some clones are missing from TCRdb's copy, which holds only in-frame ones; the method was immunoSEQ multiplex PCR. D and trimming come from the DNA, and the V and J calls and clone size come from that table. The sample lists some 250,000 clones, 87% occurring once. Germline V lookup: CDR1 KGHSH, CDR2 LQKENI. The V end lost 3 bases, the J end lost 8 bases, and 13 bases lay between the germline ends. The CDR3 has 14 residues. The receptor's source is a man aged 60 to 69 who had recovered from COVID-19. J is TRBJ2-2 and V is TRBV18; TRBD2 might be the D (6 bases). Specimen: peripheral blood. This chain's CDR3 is CASSPGTFGGELFF. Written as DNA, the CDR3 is TGTGCCAGCTCACCCGGGACTTTCGGAGGGGAGCTGTTTTTT.